A selection of T cell receptor beta chains follows, all from one sample in a study of technical replicates of blood from several donors. TCRdb's table, derived via immunoSEQ multiplex PCR, lists solely in-frame clones and lacks some. The sample has tens of thousands of clones, around 89% seen once. The source material was T cells isolated from PBMCs. The receptors here all came from a human donor in good health. Each CDR3 is given with its conserved first and last residue. The D gene is left open where the match is weak. Some rows mark clone size as missing; the rest say once, few, many or name a class of expanded clone.

CDR3 DNA	CDR3 protein	D gene	J gene	clone size	V gene
TGTGCCAGCTCACGGTCTGAGAGCAATCAGCCCCAGCATTTT	CASSRSESNQPQHF	NA	TRBJ1-5	NA	TRBV18
TGTGCCAGCAGCCCTGGGACTAGCGATTACACAGATACGCAGTATTTT	CASSPGTSDYTDTQYF	TRBD2	TRBJ2-3	NA	TRBV5-6
TGTGCCCCCTCGGGGGACTGGCAATCCTACGAGCAGTACTTC	CAPSGDWQSYEQYF	NA	TRBJ2-7	once	TRBV28
TGTGCCAGCAGAGACTCCGAAACTAATGAAAAACTGTTTTTT	CASRDSETNEKLFF	NA	TRBJ1-4	once	TRBV6-5
TGTGCCAGCAGCTTAAACGCCCCGGGACTAGCGGGAGGGAGCGGGGAGCTGTTTTTT	CASSLNAPGLAGGSGELFF	TRBD2	TRBJ2-2	NA	TRBV7-3
TGTGCCAGCAGCTTAGTCCCCCTTAAAGGCTACACCTTC	CASSLVPLKGYTF	NA	TRBJ1-2	NA	TRBV11-2
TGTGCCAGCAGCCAAATAGGACAAAATGGCTACACCTTC	CASSQIGQNGYTF	NA	TRBJ1-2	NA	TRBV11-3
TGTGCCAGCAGTGAAGGCTCTAGCGGGAGATACACCGGGGAGCTGTTTTTT	CASSEGSSGRYTGELFF	TRBD2	TRBJ2-2	NA	TRBV2
TGTGCCAGCAGTTACTCGACTAGCGGGACCTACGAGCAGTACTTC	CASSYSTSGTYEQYF	TRBD2	TRBJ2-7	NA	TRBV6-5
TGTGCCAGCAGCGCCCCGGGACTAGGACGAGGGGAGCTGTTTTTT	CASSAPGLGRGELFF	TRBD2	TRBJ2-2	NA	TRBV5-6
TGTGCCAGCAGCACAAGAAGCGGGACCGGGGAGGAGTTCTTC	CASSTRSGTGEEFF	TRBD2	TRBJ2-1	NA	TRBV11-3
TGTGCCAGCAGTTACTCGACAGGGGAGTGGAACTATGGCTACACCTTC	CASSYSTGEWNYGYTF	TRBD1	TRBJ1-2	NA	TRBV6-5
TGTGCCAGCAGTTTAGGTTACGGGGAGGATCAGCCCCAGCATTTT	CASSLGYGEDQPQHF	NA	TRBJ1-5	once	TRBV27
TGTGCCAGCAGTCCAGTACAGGGGTCGAATCAGCCCCAGCATTTT	CASSPVQGSNQPQHF	TRBD1	TRBJ1-5	NA	TRBV27
TGTGCCAGCAGCTTGGATCCCGAGACAGACTATGGCTACACCTTC	CASSLDPETDYGYTF	NA	TRBJ1-2	few	TRBV5-4
TGTGCCAGCATCCCCCCTGTGGAGACCCAGTACTTC	CASIPPVETQYF	NA	TRBJ2-5	NA	TRBV7-2
TGTGCCAGCAGCCCCGGTGGACTAGCGGGATACAATGAGCAGTTCTTC	CASSPGGLAGYNEQFF	TRBD2	TRBJ2-1	NA	TRBV7-2
TGTGCCAGCAGCCCTAAAGTAGGGGTCGACCCCTACGAGCAGTACTTC	CASSPKVGVDPYEQYF	NA	TRBJ2-7	NA	TRBV2
TGTGCCAGCAGCTTCCTCCTAGCGGGAGCAGAGGAGACCCAGTACTTC	CASSFLLAGAEETQYF	TRBD2	TRBJ2-5	NA	TRBV5-6
TGTGCCAGCAGCTTAACCGGGGGGCCAAAAAAGAACACTGAAGCTTTCTTT	CASSLTGGPKKNTEAFF	NA	TRBJ1-1	NA	TRBV7-3
TGCGCCAGCAGCCAAGCAGGGTCGGGTCAGCCCCAGCATTTT	CASSQAGSGQPQHF	NA	TRBJ1-5	NA	TRBV4-1
TGTGCCAGCAGTGGCGTTCCGTGGACTAGCGGGAGCTCCTACGAGCAGTACTTC	CASSGVPWTSGSSYEQYF	TRBD2	TRBJ2-7	NA	TRBV6-1
TGTGCCAGCAGCGTAGCAGGCTCTGGAAACACCATATATTTT	CASSVAGSGNTIYF	NA	TRBJ1-3	NA	TRBV9
TGTGCCAGCAGTGAGCCCCCTAGCTACGAGCAGTACTTC	CASSEPPSYEQYF	NA	TRBJ2-7	NA	TRBV6-5